One and the same sample provided the 23 T cell receptor beta chains below, sequenced in a study of T cell responses to AZD1222 COVID-19 vaccine. Assay: immunoSEQ multiplex PCR; the TCRdb copy retains only in-frame clones and omits some. This sample has 130,000 to 150,000 clones, with roughly nine tenths found just once. Source: peripheral blood, taken on day 0 of AZD1222 vaccination. The receptors were gathered from an adult in good health.

This clone was counted once. CDR3 loop: CSVGFTGVSGANVLTF. DNA of the CDR3: TGCAGCGTTGGATTTACAGGGGTTTCTGGGGCCAACGTCCTGACTTTC. The rearrangement joins TRBV29-1 to TRBJ2-6; 7 bases fit TRBD1. J was trimmed by 1 base and V by 4 bases; bases with no gene match: 7. The CDR3 length is 16 residues. The germline gives CDR1 SQVTM, CDR2 ANQGSEA.

This chain links TRBV5-6 with TRBJ2-5; D gene ambiguous. The CDR3 is 16 amino acids. Germline CDR1 SGHDT, CDR2 YYEEEE. With 4 bases removed from V and 5 bases from J, the gap between germline ends came to 21 bases. CDR3 in DNA: TGTGCCAGCAGCCGTCTTATCGGTTTTAATCAGGAGACCCAGTACTTC. Its protein is CASSRLIGFNQETQYF.

The chain links TRBV21-1 to TRBJ1-5; the table gives TRBD1 as D, unverified against the DNA. TRBV21-1 counts as a pseudogene. The CDR3 has 16 amino acids. The CDR3 region has the DNA TGTGCCAGCAGCAAAATGGACAGGGGGGAAAAACAGCCCCAGCATTTT. Translation: CASSKMDRGEKQPQHF.

The V and J genes are TRBV30 and TRBJ1-1; D is possibly TRBD1 (6 bases). V was pared by 0 bases and J by 1 base, with 12 bases between. The CDR3 contains 15 residues. The germline V gene encodes CDR1 GTSNPN and CDR2 SVGIG (reference sequence). Written as DNA, the CDR3 is TGTGCCTGGAGTGTGGGGGGGGCCGCGAACACTGAAGCTTTCTTT. The encoded protein is CAWSVGGAANTEAFF.

This rearrangement joins TRBV13 to TRBJ2-7; 7 positions match TRBD1. Germline CDR1 PRHDT, CDR2 FYEKMQ (reference sequence). Losses at the gene ends were 5 bases for V and 3 bases for J; bases not matched to a gene: 7. This CDR3 comprises 14 residues. The CDR3 loop is CASSAGTARYEQYF. CDR3 in DNA: TGTGCCAGCAGCGCCGGGACAGCTCGCTACGAGCAGTACTTC. The variable domain in full, with the rest retrieved from reference TRBV13 and TRBJ2-7, is AAGVIQSPRHLIKEKRETATLKCYPIPRHDTVYWYQQGPGQDPQFLISFYEKMQSDKGSIPDRFSAQQFSDYHSELNMSSLELGDSALYFCASSAGTARYEQYFGPGTRLTVT.

The chain uses TRBV2 and TRBJ1-1; D is possibly TRBD1 (6 bases). The germline V gene has CDR1 SNHLY and CDR2 FYNNEI. This CDR3 is built from 14 residues. Trimming cost V 6 bases and J 3 bases, with 14 bases left between them. The CDR3 reads CASSLSRGDTEAFF. CDR3 DNA sequence: TGTGCCAGCAGCCTCTCTAGGGGGGACACTGAAGCTTTCTTT.

The rearrangement joins TRBV5-4 to TRBJ2-3, with a tentative D call TRBD1 (5 bases). The ends were cut back, 7 bases at V and 4 bases at J, with 19 bases in the middle. The CDR3 extends over 15 amino acids. Per the germline V gene, CDR1 is SGHNT and CDR2 is YYREEE (reference sequence). In nucleotides, the CDR3 is TGTGCCAGCCGAAGCCGCCAAGGGGTCCCAGATACGCAGTATTTT. This sequence encodes CASRSRQGVPDTQYF. The full variable domain, its missing parts supplied by reference TRBV5-4 and TRBJ2-3, is ETGVTQSPTHLIKTRGQQVTLRCSSQSGHNTVSWYQQALGQGPQFIFQYYREEENGRGNFPPRFSGLQFPNYSSELNVNALELDDSALYLCASRSRQGVPDTQYFGPGTRLTVL.

This rearrangement joins TRBV12-3 or TRBV12-4 to TRBJ2-3; D ambiguous. This CDR3 comprises 13 residues. V shed 7 bases and J shed 2 bases, with 10 bases lying between them. Here the CDR3 reads CASTRHLTDTQYF. The CDR3 DNA reads as TGTGCCAGCACTCGACATCTCACAGATACGCAGTATTTT.

The chain carries TRBV2 and TRBJ2-7; no firm D call. V lost 3 bases and J 3 bases, leaving 3 bases between the germline ends. CDR3 length equals 11 residues. The germline gives CDR1 SNHLY, CDR2 FYNNEI. In DNA form, the CDR3 reads TGTGCCAGCAGTGACGACTACGAGCAGTACTTC. Translation gives CASSDDYEQYF.

The rearrangement links TRBV19 to TRBJ1-5; perhaps TRBD1 as D (6 bases). Per germline, CDR1 LNHDA and CDR2 SQIVND (reference sequence). V shed 6 bases and J shed 3 bases, with 12 bases lying between them. This CDR3 has 14 residues. The CDR3 DNA sequence: TGTGCCAGTAGCTCCCGACAGGACAATCAGCCCCAGCATTTT. It specifies CASSSRQDNQPQHF.

The chain carries TRBV30 and TRBJ1-2; the D is unclear. This CDR3 is built from 13 residues. V lost 0 bases, J lost 1 base, and 6 bases lay in between. Looked up from germline, CDR1 is GTSNPN and CDR2 is SVGIG (reference sequence). Here the CDR3 DNA reads TGTGCCTGGAGTGTAATTATTAACTATGGCTACACCTTC. Amino acids: CAWSVIINYGYTF.

V is TRBV7-2 and J is TRBJ2-2; 8 positions match TRBD2. Germline V gives CDR1 SGHTA, CDR2 FQGNSA. The V and J ends lost 6 bases and 2 bases, in that order; junction bases with no gene match: 8. There are 16 residues in the CDR3. CDR3 residues: CASRKPGTSNTGELFF. In DNA form, the CDR3 reads TGTGCCAGCAGAAAGCCCGGGACTAGTAACACCGGGGAGCTGTTTTTT.

V usage is TRBV28 and J usage is TRBJ1-2, with 9 bases identical to TRBD1. There are 15 residues in the CDR3. Germline V lookup: CDR1 MDHEN, CDR2 SYDVKM. The V segment lost 3 bases and the J segment 0 bases; nucleotides outside the gene matches: 2. This chain's CDR3 is CASSFRTGANYGYTF. As DNA, the CDR3 is TGTGCCAGCAGTTTCCGGACAGGGGCTAACTATGGCTACACCTTC.

The chain combines TRBV2 with TRBJ1-1; D uncertain. Germline CDR1 is SNHLY and CDR2 is FYNNEI. V lost 2 bases and J 0 bases, leaving 10 bases between the germline ends. The CDR3 runs to 15 residues. The CDR3 coding sequence is TGTGCCAGCAGTGAACTAGCAGAAATGAACACTGAAGCTTTCTTT. This encodes CASSELAEMNTEAFF.

This sequence joins TRBV15 and TRBJ2-2; D gene ambiguous. Trimming removed 1 base at V and 3 bases at J, with 6 bases between. CDR1 is LNHNV and CDR2 is YYDKDF in the germline V gene (reference sequence). This CDR3 comprises 14 residues. The CDR3 here is CATSRVPDTGELFF. DNA for the CDR3: TGTGCCACCAGCAGAGTTCCCGACACCGGGGAGCTGTTTTTT.

J is TRBJ1-5 and V is TRBV28; TRBD1 matches 9 bases. This CDR3 comprises 17 residues. Germline V CDR1 and CDR2: MDHEN, SYDVKM. With V trimmed by 4 bases and J by 3 bases, 10 bases remained unmatched. The CDR3: CASSSHSQGADNQPQHF. CDR3 coding DNA: TGTGCCAGCAGTTCCCACTCACAGGGGGCCGACAATCAGCCCCAGCATTTT.

Remarks on this clone: The identical CDR3 is also encoded by other nucleotide sequences in the sample. The genes are TRBV18 and TRBJ1-1; D not resolved. Germline V lookup: CDR1 KGHSH, CDR2 LQKENI. The CDR3 is 12 residues long. Trimming shortened V by 4 bases and J by 5 bases, and 8 bases separated the two germline ends. The DNA of the CDR3 is TGTGCCAGCTCACTCGGTGTAACTGAAGCTTTCTTT. Protein sequence: CASSLGVTEAFF.

The gene calls are TRBV5-1 and TRBJ1-2, with a weak D call TRBD1 (5 bases). Per germline, CDR1 SGHRS and CDR2 YFSETQ. The CDR3 loop spans 14 amino acids. Trimming stripped 0 bases from V and 7 bases from J, with 13 bases between. This CDR3 reads CASSLAQGSFGYTF. In DNA form, the CDR3 reads TGCGCCAGCAGCTTGGCCCAGGGTTCCTTTGGCTACACCTTC.

V usage is TRBV27 and J usage is TRBJ1-1, with a weak D call TRBD1 (6 bases). The CDR3 length is 13 residues. Germline CDR1 and CDR2: MNHEY and SMNVEV (reference sequence). Between the trimmed V and J ends, which lost 1 base and 11 bases, there was a span of 14 bases. The CDR3 DNA follows: TGTGCCAGCAGTTTATTACCCAGGGGTGGGGCTTTCTTT. Residues: CASSLLPRGGAFF.

The rearrangement links TRBV30 to TRBJ1-2, with a weak D call TRBD1 (5 bases). The CDR3 sequence is 13 residues long. The germline V gene has CDR1 GTSNPN and CDR2 SVGIG (reference sequence). With 4 bases removed from V and 4 bases from J, the gap between germline ends came to 13 bases. The CDR3 region has the DNA TGTGCCTGGATTGGGGGTTTGGGCTATGGCTACACCTTC. Its translation: CAWIGGLGYGYTF.

The J gene is TRBJ1-2, the V gene TRBV28, with 9 bases fitting TRBD1. Trimming took 3 bases from V and 5 from J; bases not matched to a gene: 4. This CDR3 region has 14 residues. Germline V lookup: CDR1 MDHEN, CDR2 SYDVKM. The CDR3 spells CASSFGQGSYGYTF. The CDR3 DNA sequence: TGTGCCAGCAGTTTTGGACAGGGGAGTTATGGCTACACCTTC.

This sequence joins TRBV5-5 and TRBJ2-1; D might be TRBD2 (6 bases). The germline V gene encodes CDR1 SGHKS and CDR2 YYEKEE (reference sequence). This CDR3 is built from 15 residues. The V end lost 6 bases, the J end lost 0 bases, and 13 bases lay between the germline ends. DNA for the CDR3: TGTGCCAGCACGGGACTCCCCAGCTCCTACAATGAGCAGTTCTTC. Translating it yields CASTGLPSSYNEQFF.

This chain uses TRBV27 with TRBJ2-3; possible D gene TRBD1, 5 bases. V gave up 6 bases and J gave up 0 bases, with 16 bases separating them. Germline-derived CDR1 and CDR2 are MNHEY and SMNVEV (reference sequence). This CDR3 is 16 amino acids long. This chain's CDR3 is CASSPRNRPSTDTQYF. CDR3 nucleotide sequence: TGTGCCAGCAGCCCCCGCAACAGGCCGAGCACAGATACGCAGTATTTT.